These T cell receptor beta chains were read from a single sample in a study of T cells in Graves' hyperthyroidism and ophthalmopathy. MiXCR, applied by TCRdb to the multiplex PCR reads, yields one record per CDR3 protein. The data hold some 560,000 distinct CDR3 sequences, with 15% to 17% observed a single time. The source material was blood. The receptor set was obtained from a woman aged 25 to 39 with Graves' hyperthyroidism. CDR3s include the opening cysteine and the closing phenylalanine or tryptophan. Each record gives: V gene, clone size, J gene, D gene, CDR3 DNA, CDR3 protein. D genes are given only for firm matches. Some rows have no size entry. The others give once, few or many, or a class for an expanded clone.

TRBV20-1,-,TRBJ2-3,TRBD2,TGCAGTGCTAGGTCTAGCGGGAACTTCGATACGCAGTATTTT,CSARSSGNFDTQYF
TRBV28,few,TRBJ2-3,TRBD2,TGTGCCACGTCCGCGGGAGGGGGTCGGACGCAGTATTTT,CATSAGGGRTQYF
TRBV24-1,many,TRBJ1-2,-,TGTGCCACCAGTGATTTGATCCACAGTAACTATGGCTACACCTTC,CATSDLIHSNYGYTF
TRBV6-1,few,TRBJ2-1,TRBD1,TGTGCCAGCAGTCGATCCGGGACAGGGTGGAATGAGCAGTTCTTC,CASSRSGTGWNEQFF
TRBV6-2/TRBV6-3,many,TRBJ2-7,-,TGTGCCAGCAGCAGCCTTGGGGCGAGCTACGAGCAGTACTTC,CASSSLGASYEQYF
TRBV15,few,TRBJ1-5,-,TGTGCCACCAGCAGAGATAAGACCGAGTGGGCTCAGCCCCAGCATTTT,CATSRDKTEWAQPQHF
TRBV27,-,TRBJ1-4,TRBD1,TGTGCCAGCAGCCTGGGACAGGGGAATTTGATGGGAGAAAAACTGTTTTTT,CASSLGQGNLMGEKLFF
TRBV12-3/TRBV12-4,-,TRBJ2-7,TRBD2,TGTGCCAGCAGTTCGCGGGGGAATAGCAAGGTTGCCGGCGAGCAGTACTTC,CASSSRGNSKVAGEQYF
TRBV4-3,-,TRBJ1-6,TRBD1,TGCGCCAGCAGCATGGACAGGGGTGGTTCACCCCTCCACTTT,CASSMDRGGSPLHF
TRBV2,many,TRBJ2-7,-,TGTGCCAGCAGTGAACTGATGGTTTCCTACGAGCAGTACTTC,CASSELMVSYEQYF
TRBV28,-,TRBJ1-2,TRBD1,TGTGCCAGCAGTTCTCCCACAGGGGGCAATGGCTACACCTTC,CASSSPTGGNGYTF
TRBV5-1,many,TRBJ2-5,-,TGCGCCAGCAGCTTGGTGACGAGGGAGGAGACCCAGTACTTC,CASSLVTREETQYF
TRBV6-1,-,TRBJ1-1,-,TGTGCCAGCAGTTTAGGTGCGAGCACTGAAGCTTTCTTT,CASSLGASTEAFF
TRBV6-1,many,TRBJ2-7,TRBD2,TGTGCCAGCAGTGATGAGCGGGGGGTAACCTACGAGCAGTACTTC,CASSDERGVTYEQYF
TRBV25-1,few,TRBJ1-2,-,TGTGCCAGCCGGCGGGACGGGGCCTATGGCTACACCTTC,CASRRDGAYGYTF
TRBV2,many,TRBJ1-5,-,TGTGCCCCCGCAGGGGCGAGCAATCAGCCCCAGCATTTT,CAPAGASNQPQHF
TRBV3-1,many,TRBJ1-6,-,TGTGCCAGCAGCCAAGATGCGAGGGTATCACCCCTCCACTTT,CASSQDARVSPLHF
TRBV6-1,-,TRBJ2-7,-,TGTGCCAGCACCCGTGGGGGATGGAGGAGCTCCTACGAGCAGTACTTC,CASTRGGWRSSYEQYF
TRBV6-1,-,TRBJ2-7,TRBD2,TGTGCCAGCAGTGCGACTAGCGGGACCTCGGAGCAGTACTTC,CASSATSGTSEQYF
TRBV27,-,TRBJ2-1,TRBD2,TGTGCCAGCAGTTCTCTCTCTAGCGGGAGTGAGCAGTTCTTC,CASSSLSSGSEQFF
TRBV3-1,few,TRBJ2-3,TRBD2,TGTGCCAGCAGTCTTACTACCCCTAGCGGGATCACAGATACGCAGTATTTT,CASSLTTPSGITDTQYF